The subject of this entry is one T cell receptor (beta chain). The data were produced by immunoSEQ multiplex PCR, yet TCRdb's version contains in-frame clones alone and is incomplete. The sample includes approximately 110,000 clones, roughly 90% of them seen just once. Trimming removed 2 bases from V and 1 base from J, with 8 bases in between. CDR1 and CDR2 from the germline V gene are SQVTM and ANQGSEA. The CDR3 spans 14 residues. This sample is drawn from a study of T cell responses to AZD1222 COVID-19 vaccine. The chain uses TRBV29-1 and TRBJ2-2; the D gene is possibly TRBD2 (5 bases). The source was peripheral blood, collected on day 0 of AZD1222 vaccination. The sequence derives from an adult in good health. Here the CDR3 reads CSVESGLNTGELFF. CDR3 DNA sequence: TGCAGCGTTGAAAGTGGACTGAACACCGGGGAGCTGTTTTTT.